The next 18 T cell receptor beta chains were all read from a single sample in a study of blood T cell repertoires in COVID-19 (dated by TCRdb to the early 2020s). Library preparation was by the immunoSEQ multiplex PCR assay. TCRdb mirrors the immuneACCESS table, restricted to in-frame sequences. Some clones are absent from its copies; in checked studies, under half trace to an unresolved V gene, and the reason for the others is unknown. The sample table lists some 200,000 clones, about nine tenths of them with a count of one. The ten largest clones represent about 7% of the sample. The sample consisted of PBMCs or T cells enriched from blood (not recorded which). Receptors were obtained from a man aged 25-45 years in a cohort exposed to, infected with or recovered from COVID-19 (not recorded which).

The chain employs TRBV28 and TRBJ2-2; D is unresolved. The CDR3 spans 15 residues. V was cut by 5 bases and J by 4 bases, with 14 bases left in between. From germline, CDR1 is MDHEN and CDR2 SYDVKM. CDR3 DNA sequence: TGTGCCAGCAGTCCACGCCACAGTATCACCGGGGAGCTGTTTTTT. It is translated as CASSPRHSITGELFF.

This chain links TRBV29-1 with TRBJ1-2; 10 bases are shared with TRBD1. The CDR3 loop spans 16 amino acids. J lost 0 bases, V lost 4 bases, and 8 bases had no gene match. CDR1 is SQVTM and CDR2 is ANQGSEA in the germline V gene. The CDR3 region has the DNA TGCAGCGTTGTGCTGGGACAGGGGTTCACTAACTATGGCTACACCTTC. Translating it yields CSVVLGQGFTNYGYTF.

The chain links TRBV5-1 to TRBJ2-1, with 8 positions matching TRBD2. Germline CDR1 reads SGHRS; CDR2 reads YFSETQ. CDR3 size: 16 residues. V gave up 2 bases and J gave up 2 bases; unmatched junction bases: 6. This CDR3 reads CASSFLGSGAYNEQFF. CDR3 coding DNA: TGCGCCAGCAGCTTTTTAGGTAGCGGGGCCTACAATGAGCAGTTCTTC.

V is TRBV7-9 and J is TRBJ1-1; 7 bases match TRBD1. The germline gives CDR1 SEHNR, CDR2 FQNEAQ (reference sequence). The CDR3 is 14 residues long. V shed 5 bases, J shed 4 bases, and the junction held 7 bases outside the gene matches. The CDR3 reads CASSQTGTATEAFF. For the CDR3, the DNA is TGTGCCAGCAGCCAGACAGGGACTGCCACTGAAGCTTTCTTT.

This clone was detected only a few times. The chain recombines TRBV6-2 or TRBV6-3 with TRBJ1-5; D call uncertain. This CDR3 has 15 amino acids. V shed 2 bases and J shed 2 bases, with 10 bases lying between them. Germline CDR1 reads MNHEY; CDR2 reads SVGEGT. Here the CDR3 reads CASSYPPRGNQPQHF. The CDR3 nucleotides are TGTGCCAGCAGTTACCCTCCCCGGGGCAATCAGCCCCAGCATTTT.

This sequence joins TRBV28 and TRBJ2-7; D is possibly TRBD2 (5 bases). In germline, CDR1 is MDHEN, CDR2 SYDVKM. V lost 8 bases and J lost 4, with 12 bases in between. The CDR3 covers 12 residues. The CDR3 is CASRQRGYEQYF. The CDR3 nucleotides are TGTGCCAGCCGCCAGCGAGGGTACGAGCAGTACTTC.

The chain uses TRBV7-6 and TRBJ2-7; TRBD2 is a possible D gene (5 bases). Deletions cut 0 bases from V and 3 bases from J, with 9 bases between. CDR1 and CDR2 (germline): SGHVS, FNYEAQ. The CDR3 is 14 amino acids. CDR3 DNA sequence: TGTGCCAGCAGCTTAGCGGGAGAAAACTACGAGCAGTACTTC. This sequence encodes CASSLAGENYEQYF.

CDR3 amino acids: CASSYPGGTEQFF. Here the CDR3 DNA reads TGTGCCAGCAGCTACCCGGGGGGTACTGAGCAGTTCTTC. The chain combines TRBV7-6 with TRBJ2-1; 7 nucleotides align to TRBD2. The germline V gene has CDR1 SGHVS and CDR2 FNYEAQ. V was clipped by 4 bases and J by 9 bases; unmatched bases: 6. There are 13 residues in the CDR3.

The V gene is TRBV28, the J gene TRBJ2-2, with 7 bases lining up with TRBD1. Germline loops: CDR1 MDHEN, CDR2 SYDVKM. V lost 2 bases to trimming and J lost 2 bases; unmatched junction nucleotides: 2. This CDR3 is built from 15 residues. The CDR3 region has the DNA TGTGCCAGCAGTTTAAGGGACAGAAACACCGGGGAGCTGTTTTTT. Translated: CASSLRDRNTGELFF.

The count of this clone is one. Here the CDR3 reads CASSSGQSSGNTIYF. The CDR3 DNA follows: TGTGCCAGCAGCTCGGGACAAAGCTCTGGAAACACCATATATTTT. The chain carries TRBV5-5 and TRBJ1-3, with D perhaps TRBD1 (6 bases). Trimming took 3 bases from V and 0 from J, leaving 10 bases between them. CDR1 is SGHKS, CDR2 YYEKEE, per germline (reference sequence). This CDR3 comprises 15 residues.

The V call is TRBV5-6, the J call TRBJ1-2; weak D call: TRBD1 (6 bases). Between the trimmed V and J ends, which lost 4 bases and 4 bases, there was a span of 17 bases. This CDR3 is 15 amino acids long. Germline V gives CDR1 SGHDT, CDR2 YYEEEE. CDR3 DNA: TGTGCCAGCAGCCCGCCGGACAGACGCCTCTATGGCTACACCTTC. Translated: CASSPPDRRLYGYTF.

This clone was observed a single time. This chain joins TRBV10-3 and TRBJ2-7; perhaps TRBD1 as D (6 bases). The CDR3 runs 13 residues. Between the trimmed V and J ends, which lost 10 bases and 2 bases, there was a span of 15 bases. Per the germline V gene, CDR1 is ENHRY and CDR2 is SYGVKD. CDR3 sequence reads: CASRGSDTYEQYF. The CDR3 DNA reads TGTGCCAGCAGGGGCTCCGATACCTACGAGCAGTACTTC.

This chain uses TRBV7-6 with TRBJ2-7, with D tentatively TRBD2 (7 bases). The CDR3 is 17 amino acids. V lost 1 base and J lost 1, with 17 bases in between. Germline V lookup: CDR1 SGHVS, CDR2 FNYEAQ. CDR3 DNA: TGTGCCAGCAGCTTAGTGAGGGGGGGCGGAGAATCCTACGAGCAGTACTTC. This gives the protein CASSLVRGGGESYEQYF.

The gene calls are TRBV27 and TRBJ2-7; 8 nucleotides line up with TRBD2. V trimming: 4 bases; J trimming: 4 bases; junction bases outside the gene matches: 9. Germline V lookup: CDR1 MNHEY, CDR2 SMNVEV (reference sequence). CDR3 size: 15 residues. CDR3 coding DNA: TGTGCCAGCAGTTCGGGCGGGAGGCTAATATACGAGCAGTACTTC. This sequence encodes CASSSGGRLIYEQYF.

This clone has just a few counts. J is TRBJ1-6 and V is TRBV5-1; a weak D match, TRBD1 (6 bases). V was cut by 1 base and J by 4 bases, with 6 bases left in between. CDR1 and CDR2 from the germline V gene are SGHRS and YFSETQ. The CDR3 sequence is 14 residues long. CDR3 DNA sequence: TGCGCCAGCAGCTTGACAGGGTATAATTCACCCCTCCACTTT. Its protein is CASSLTGYNSPLHF.

The chain recombines TRBV18 with TRBJ1-2, with a possible D match to TRBD1 (6 bases). Deletions cut 5 bases from V and 5 bases from J, with 12 bases between. Germline CDR1 is KGHSH and CDR2 is LQKENI. This CDR3 contains 13 residues. Here the CDR3 DNA reads TGTGCCAGCTCATCGGAAACAGGGTATGGCTACACCTTC. The encoded protein is CASSSETGYGYTF.

V is TRBV9 and J is TRBJ2-1, with D hard to call. Germline lookup yields CDR1 SGDLS and CDR2 YYNGEE. The CDR3 has 15 residues. Trimming took 0 bases from V and 10 from J, leaving 17 bases between them. In nucleotides, the CDR3 is TGTGCCAGCAGCGTAGCTCTTTCGGGTCACGGGGAGCAGTTCTTC. This encodes CASSVALSGHGEQFF.

The gene calls are TRBV5-4 and TRBJ2-7, with 10 bases lining up with TRBD2. The V gene's germline CDR1 is SGHNT and CDR2 YYREEE (reference sequence). V lost 4 bases to trimming and J lost 4 bases; unmatched junction nucleotides: 11. The CDR3 totals 16 residues. The CDR3 reads CASSLDSGRKLYEQYF. In DNA, the CDR3 is TGTGCCAGCAGCCTAGATAGCGGGAGGAAGTTGTACGAGCAGTACTTC.